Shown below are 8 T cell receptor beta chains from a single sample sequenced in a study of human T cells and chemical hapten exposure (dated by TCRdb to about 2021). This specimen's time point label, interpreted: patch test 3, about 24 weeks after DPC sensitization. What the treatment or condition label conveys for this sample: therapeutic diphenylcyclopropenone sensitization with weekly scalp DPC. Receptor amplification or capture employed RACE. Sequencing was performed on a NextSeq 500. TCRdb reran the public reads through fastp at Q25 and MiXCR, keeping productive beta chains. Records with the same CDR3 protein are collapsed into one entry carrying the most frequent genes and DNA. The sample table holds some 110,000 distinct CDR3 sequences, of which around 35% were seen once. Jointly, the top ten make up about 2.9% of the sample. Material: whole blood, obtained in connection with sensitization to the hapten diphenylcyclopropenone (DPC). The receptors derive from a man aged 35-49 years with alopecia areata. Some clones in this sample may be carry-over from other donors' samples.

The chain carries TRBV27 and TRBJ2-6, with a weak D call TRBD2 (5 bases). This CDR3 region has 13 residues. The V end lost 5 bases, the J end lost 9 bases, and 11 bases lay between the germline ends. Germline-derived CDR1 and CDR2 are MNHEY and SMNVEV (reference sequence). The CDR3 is CASSKGEYNVLTF. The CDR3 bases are TGTGCCAGCAGTAAGGGAGAATACAACGTCCTGACTTTC.

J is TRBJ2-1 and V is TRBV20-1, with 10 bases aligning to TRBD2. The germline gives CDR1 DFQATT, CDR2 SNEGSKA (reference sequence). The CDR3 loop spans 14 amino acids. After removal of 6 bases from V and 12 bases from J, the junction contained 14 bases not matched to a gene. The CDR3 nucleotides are TGCAGTGCCCGCCCGGCTAGCGGGGGAAGCGGGCAGTTCTTC. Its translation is CSARPASGGSGQFF.

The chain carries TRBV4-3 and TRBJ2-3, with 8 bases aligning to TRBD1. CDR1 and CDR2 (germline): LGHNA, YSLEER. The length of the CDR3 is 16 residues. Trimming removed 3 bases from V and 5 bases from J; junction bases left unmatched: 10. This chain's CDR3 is CASSQAGSGGRDTQYF. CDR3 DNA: TGCGCCAGCAGCCAGGCTGGTTCAGGGGGCCGAGATACGCAGTATTTT.

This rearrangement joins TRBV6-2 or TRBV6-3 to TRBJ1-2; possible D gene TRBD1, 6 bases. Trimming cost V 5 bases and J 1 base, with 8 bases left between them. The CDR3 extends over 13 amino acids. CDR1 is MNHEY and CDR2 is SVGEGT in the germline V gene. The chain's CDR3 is CASSGQFNYGYTF. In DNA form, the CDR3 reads TGTGCCAGCAGTGGACAGTTTAACTATGGCTACACCTTC.

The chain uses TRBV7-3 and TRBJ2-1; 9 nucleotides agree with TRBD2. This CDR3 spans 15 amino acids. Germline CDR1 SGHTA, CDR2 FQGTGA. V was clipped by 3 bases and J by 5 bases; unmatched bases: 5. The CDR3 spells CASSFESSGNNEQFF. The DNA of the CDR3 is TGTGCCAGCAGCTTTGAGTCTAGCGGGAACAATGAGCAGTTCTTC.

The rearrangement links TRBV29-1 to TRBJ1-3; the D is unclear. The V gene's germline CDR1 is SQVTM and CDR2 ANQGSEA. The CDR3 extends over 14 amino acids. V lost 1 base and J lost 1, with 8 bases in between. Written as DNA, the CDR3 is TGCAGCGTTGAAGTAAGCGGGTCTGGAAACACCATATATTTT. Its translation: CSVEVSGSGNTIYF.

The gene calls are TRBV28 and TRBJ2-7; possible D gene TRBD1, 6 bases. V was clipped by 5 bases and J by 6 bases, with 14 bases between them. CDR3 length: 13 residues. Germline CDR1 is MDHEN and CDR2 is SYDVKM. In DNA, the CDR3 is TGTGCCAGCAGTACCGGGACACCACGCGAGCAGTACTTC. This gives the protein CASSTGTPREQYF.

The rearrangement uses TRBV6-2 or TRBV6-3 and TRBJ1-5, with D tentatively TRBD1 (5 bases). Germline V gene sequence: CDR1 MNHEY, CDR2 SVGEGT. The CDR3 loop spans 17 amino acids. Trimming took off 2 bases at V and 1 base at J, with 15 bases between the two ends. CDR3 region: CASSYVQGGRSNQPQHF. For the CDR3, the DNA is TGTGCCAGCAGTTACGTGCAGGGAGGTAGGAGCAATCAGCCCCAGCATTTT.